Listed below are T cell receptor beta chains from one sample, sequenced in a study of blood T cell repertoires in COVID-19. Sequenced by immunoSEQ multiplex PCR; TCRdb stores in-frame clones only, minus some. Of more than 110,000 clones listed, about nine tenths are singletons. The source material was PBMCs or T cells enriched from blood (not recorded which). These receptors came from a man aged 50 to 60 who had recovered from COVID-19. Each CDR3 is given with its conserved first and last residue. D genes are given only for firm matches. Rows may omit the clone size; those that give it use once, few, many or a size class.

D	size	V	J	DNA	CDR3
TRBD1	.	TRBV5-1	TRBJ1-3	TGCGCCAGCAGCTTGGGACCGGGACAGGGGAGCTCTGGAAACACCATATATTTT	CASSLGPGQGSSGNTIYF
TRBD1	.	TRBV6-5	TRBJ2-3	TGTGCCAGCAGACAGGGGACAGATACGCAGTATTTT	CASRQGTDTQYF
.	few	TRBV4-3	TRBJ1-5	TGCGCCAGCAGCCACGAATGGACAGCCTTGAAGCCCCAGCATTTT	CASSHEWTALKPQHF
TRBD1	.	TRBV30	TRBJ1-2	TGTGCCTGGAGTGCCTGGACAGGGGGAAGGCGGGATGGCTACACCTTC	CAWSAWTGGRRDGYTF
.	.	TRBV28	TRBJ1-5	TGTGCTAGCAGGGCAGGCAGCAATCAGCCCCAGCATTTT	CASRAGSNQPQHF
.	.	TRBV24-1	TRBJ1-2	TGTGCCACCAGCCAGGGGTTTGGCTACACCTTC	CATSQGFGYTF
TRBD2	.	TRBV4-1	TRBJ2-7	TGCGCCAGCAGCCCCCGACTAGCGGGATCCTCCTACGAGCAGTACTTC	CASSPRLAGSSYEQYF
.	.	TRBV7-9	TRBJ2-2	TGTGCCAGCAGCTTAGAACCCCGGTCGAACACCGGGGAGCTGTTTTTT	CASSLEPRSNTGELFF
.	.	TRBV5-1	TRBJ1-3	TGCGCCAGCAGCCCAGGCCAGGGTGGCCCCAGAAACACCATATATTTT	CASSPGQGGPRNTIYF
TRBD1	.	TRBV5-6	TRBJ1-2	TGTGCCAGCAGCTTGTTACGCAGGGGGCCGGGCTATGGCTACACCTTC	CASSLLRRGPGYGYTF
.	.	TRBV25-1	TRBJ1-1	TGTGCCAGCAGTGAGAGGGATCACACTGAAGCTTTCTTT	CASSERDHTEAFF
TRBD1	.	TRBV10-3	TRBJ1-1	TGTGCCATCAGTGGGACAGGGGCTATGAACACTGAAGCTTTCTTT	CAISGTGAMNTEAFF
.	few	TRBV5-4	TRBJ1-6	TGTGCCAGCAGCCCGCAGGGATATAGTAATTCACCCCTCCACTTT	CASSPQGYSNSPLHF
TRBD1	once	TRBV15	TRBJ1-6	TGTGCCACCAGCACAGCTTCGGGCAGGGGGGCAAATTCACTCCTCCACTTT	CATSTASGRGANSLLHF
TRBD1	.	TRBV11-2	TRBJ1-2	TGTGCCAGCAGCCCCACGTTGGGGACAGGGGATGGCTACACCTTC	CASSPTLGTGDGYTF
.	.	TRBV7-6	TRBJ2-5	TGTGCCAGCAGCTTAGAACTAGCTTCGGAGACCCAGTACTTC	CASSLELASETQYF